This TCR beta chain was identified during a study of CD8 T cells in Susac syndrome (dated by TCRdb to about 2019). About the investigation overall: The study used repertoire sequencing to test whether antigen drove CD8+ T cell activation and differentiation in Susac syndrome. Paper-wide results and their limitations: The number of individuals in the TCR sequencing and HLA analysis was recognized as being relatively small.

In the case of this clonotype: Its target antigen remains unknown. No quality values exist for individual bases; no much larger clone is one base distant.

Trimming takes 4 bases off V and 6 bases off J; junction bases not matched to a gene: 9. Including cysteine and phenylalanine, the CDR3 has 14 amino acids. Just the 42-base CDR3 DNA is kept, in frame starting at base 1. In the germline V gene (reference sequence), CDR1 corresponds to GTSNPN and CDR2 to SVGIG. High-throughput TCR beta sequencing profiled peripheral blood CD8+ and CD4+ T cells from healthy donors, Susac syndrome patients and multiple sclerosis patients. Multiple sclerosis controls were treatment-naive patients with stable or active relapsing-remitting disease fulfilling revised McDonald criteria. Bulk CD8+ and CD4+ T cells were purified by magnetic negative isolation, whereas CD8+ TEMRA cells were enriched by FACS. Blood was collected in EDTA tubes and processed within 24 hours, with PBMCs isolated through density gradient centrifugation. PBMCs intended for TCR sequencing were frozen in liquid nitrogen and were later thawed in a 37 degrees C water bath. Purity of sorted or isolated CD4+, CD8+ and CD8+ TEMRA cells was at least 90%.

RNA was extracted with the RNeasy kit and about 0.5 to 1 ug was reverse transcribed using random hexamers. The immunoSEQ multiplex PCR assay, covering 54 Vbeta and 13 Jbeta segments, was used to amplify TCR beta CDR3 regions. PCR amplification bias was corrected using a synthetic template baseline for primer optimization and computational correction. In the authors' own workflow: Reads were assigned to V, D and J genes according to IMGT and analyzed in immunoSEQ Analyzer, with only productive sequences retained. Clonality was calculated as one minus the Shannon entropy normalized by log2 of the number of productive unique sequences. For each patient and control, public and private clones were evaluated among the 100 most prevalent clones. A clone was defined as Susac-specific if it was absent from the healthy and MS cohorts, from some 1,100 published viral clones and from other ImmuneACCESS disease sequences. TCRdb reanalyzed the raw reads on its own, using fastp at Q25 for trimming and MiXCR for clone calling, and kept in-frame beta chains. Identical CDR3 protein sequences are pooled into one entry, listed with their most common genes and DNA. The V and J calls follow TCRdb's processing rather than the paper's. Counted in this sample were about 130,000 distinct CDR3 sequences; about 94% of them appeared once. Clones ranked in the top ten supply 0.095% to 0.15% of the sample.

Sequencing was performed on CD4+ T cells from PBMCs. The chain links TRBV30 with TRBJ1-1; 9 middle bases align to TRBD1. The source is a human donor with multiple sclerosis. The CDR3 region has the sequence CAWNLGQGGAEAFF. The DNA sequence reads TGTGCCTGGAATTTGGGACAGGGAGGGGCTGAAGCTTTCTTT.